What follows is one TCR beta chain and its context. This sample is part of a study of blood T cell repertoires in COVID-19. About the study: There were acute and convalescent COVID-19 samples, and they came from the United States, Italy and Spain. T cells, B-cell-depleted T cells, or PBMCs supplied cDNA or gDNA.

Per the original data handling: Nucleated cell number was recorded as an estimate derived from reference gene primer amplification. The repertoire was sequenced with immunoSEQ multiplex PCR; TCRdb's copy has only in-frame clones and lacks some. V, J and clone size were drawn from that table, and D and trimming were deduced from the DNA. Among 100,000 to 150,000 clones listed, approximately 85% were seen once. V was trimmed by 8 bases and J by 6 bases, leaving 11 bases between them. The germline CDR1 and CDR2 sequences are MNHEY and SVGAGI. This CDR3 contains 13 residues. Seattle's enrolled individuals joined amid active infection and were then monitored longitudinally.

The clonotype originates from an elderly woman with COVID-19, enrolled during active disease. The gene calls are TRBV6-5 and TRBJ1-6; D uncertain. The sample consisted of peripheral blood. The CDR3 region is CASLRELNSPLHF. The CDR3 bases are TGTGCCAGCCTCCGTGAACTTAATTCACCCCTCCACTTT.